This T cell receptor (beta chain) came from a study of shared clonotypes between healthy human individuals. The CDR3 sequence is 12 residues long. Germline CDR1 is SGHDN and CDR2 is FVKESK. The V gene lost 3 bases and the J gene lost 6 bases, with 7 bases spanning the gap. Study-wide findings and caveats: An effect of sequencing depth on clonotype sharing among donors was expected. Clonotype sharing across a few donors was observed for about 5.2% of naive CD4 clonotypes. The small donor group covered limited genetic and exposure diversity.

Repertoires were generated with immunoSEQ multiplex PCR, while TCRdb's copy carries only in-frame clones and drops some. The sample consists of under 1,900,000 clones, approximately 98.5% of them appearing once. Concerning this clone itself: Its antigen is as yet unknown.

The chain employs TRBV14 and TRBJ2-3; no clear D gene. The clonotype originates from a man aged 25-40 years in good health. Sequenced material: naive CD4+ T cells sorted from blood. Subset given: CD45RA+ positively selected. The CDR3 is CASSHLWDTQYF. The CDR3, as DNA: TGTGCCAGCAGCCACCTTTGGGATACGCAGTATTTT.